The following is a TCR beta chain sequence with its context. Specified time point: patch test 1, 2 weeks after DPC sensitization. Regarding treatment: therapeutic diphenylcyclopropenone sensitization with weekly scalp DPC. This specimen comes from a study of human T cells and chemical hapten exposure. The CDR3 extends over 14 amino acids. V was pared by 4 bases and J by 0 bases, with 12 bases between. Looked up from germline, CDR1 is GTSNPN and CDR2 is SVGIG (reference sequence). TCRdb re-analysed the RACE reads in MiXCR, keeping a single row per CDR3 protein. The sample contains 80,000 to 100,000 distinct CDR3 sequences, roughly 7.2% of which appear only once.

The sequence was obtained from a woman under 40 with alopecia areata. Some clones in this sample may be carry-over from other donors' samples. Sequencing used whole blood, obtained in connection with sensitization to the hapten diphenylcyclopropenone (DPC). The chain joins TRBV30 to TRBJ1-1; D ambiguous. This CDR3 is CAWIPRGVNTEAFF. The CDR3 DNA is TGTGCCTGGATCCCCCGGGGAGTGAACACTGAAGCTTTCTTT. Combining the CDR3 with reference TRBV30 and TRBJ1-1 gives the whole variable domain SQTIHQWPATLVQPVGSPLSLECTVEGTSNPNLYWYRQAAGRGLQLLFYSVGIGQISSEVPQNLSASRPQDRQFILSSKKLLLSDSGFYLCAWIPRGVNTEAFFGQGTRLTVV.